This T cell receptor (beta chain) was captured in a study of T cells after yellow fever vaccination. In the study overall: Some fractions had low cell numbers, and these were prepared with SMART-Seq v4 Ultra Low Input. Study-level findings and limits: Though it reached lower strength, the secondary response hit its peak faster, day 5 versus 15. The study re-detected most primary-vaccination clones after the booster (under 97% CD4, 85% to 90% CD8).

They built TCR cDNA with 5'RACE template switching, a step that put in a universal primer site and UMIs. Via MiXCR, TCRdb re-called the 5' RACE reads, giving one row per CDR3 protein. The sample lists about 74,000 distinct CDR3 sequences; around 6.5% were seen once. This clonotype was observed at least ten times. The antigen is undetermined. CDR3 length: 13 residues. V lost 7 bases and J lost 0, with 9 bases in between. CDR1 is SNHLY and CDR2 is FYNNEI in the germline V gene. The chain has TRBV2 and TRBJ1-1; TRBD1 is a possible D gene (5 bases). The input for sequencing was CD8+ T cells sorted from PBMCs, taken about 5 days after the first yellow fever vaccination. This TCR derives from a man between 18 and 29 years old who received the YFV17D yellow fever vaccine. The CDR3 nucleotides are TGTGCCAGCACGGACACACTGAACACTGAAGCTTTCTTT. Translation gives CASTDTLNTEAFF.